Following are 18 T cell receptor beta chains from one sample sequenced in a study of identical twins. TCRdb called the 5' RACE reads again in MiXCR, with one record for every CDR3 protein. This repertoire shows about 1.7 million distinct CDR3 sequences, more than 30% found once; its top ten account for under 0.35%. Sequencing input: cord blood. These receptor sequences come from a newborn girl in good health.

In its sample, this clonotype was seen many times. This CDR3 reads CSALPGLVDYEQYF. CDR3 bases: TGCAGTGCTCTTCCGGGACTAGTTGATTACGAGCAGTACTTC. The chain couples TRBV20-1 to TRBJ2-7; TRBD2 matches 8 bases. Trimming at V came to 5 bases and at J to 4 bases, leaving 10 bases not matched to a gene. The length of the CDR3 is 14 residues. Germline loops: CDR1 DFQATT, CDR2 SNEGSKA (reference sequence).

This clonotype has a handful of counts. The chain combines TRBV9 with TRBJ1-2; a weak D match, TRBD1 (6 bases). Looked up from germline, CDR1 is SGDLS and CDR2 is YYNGEE. This CDR3 is 15 amino acids long. Trimming took off 2 bases at V and 1 base at J, with 12 bases between the two ends. The CDR3 nucleotides read TGTGCCAGCAGCGTGCAGGGGAGGGGTAACTATGGCTACACCTTC. Translated, it gives CASSVQGRGNYGYTF.

The V call is TRBV24-1, the J call TRBJ1-1; D possibly corresponds to TRBD1 (6 bases). The CDR3 is 17 residues long. Germline V CDR1 and CDR2: KGHDR, SFDVKD. Trimming shortened V by 0 bases and J by 1 base, and 14 bases separated the two germline ends. CDR3 sequence: CATSDLGQGRTNTEAFF. In DNA form, the CDR3 reads TGTGCCACCAGTGATTTGGGGCAGGGGAGAACGAACACTGAAGCTTTCTTT.

This chain connects TRBV12-3 or TRBV12-4 to TRBJ2-5; possible D gene TRBD2, 6 bases. V was clipped by 2 bases and J by 4 bases, with 8 bases between them. The CDR3 sequence is 13 residues long. The CDR3 here is CASSLSSAETQYF. CDR3 nucleotides: TGTGCCAGCAGTTTATCTAGCGCAGAGACCCAGTACTTC.

The rearrangement uses TRBV2 and TRBJ1-4, with TRBD1 as a possible D gene (6 bases). From germline, CDR1 is SNHLY and CDR2 FYNNEI. The CDR3 contains 14 residues. V lost 6 bases and J lost 5, with 13 bases in between. CDR3 nucleotide sequence: TGTGCCAGCAGCAAAACAGGGAGGAATGAAAAACTGTTTTTT. It translates to CASSKTGRNEKLFF.

The chain has TRBV20-1 and TRBJ2-4; TRBD1 is a possible D gene (6 bases). CDR1 and CDR2 from the germline V gene are DFQATT and SNEGSKA (reference sequence). V was clipped by 3 bases and J by 5 bases, with 38 bases between them. The CDR3 is 22 residues long. The CDR3, as DNA: TGCAGTGCTAGCCCCTACTTCATCAGAGGGGGAGAGGTCAAAGTAAGAGAAAACATTCAGTACTTC. It translates to CSASPYFIRGGEVKVRENIQYF.

The genes are TRBV9 and TRBJ1-1, with 8 positions matching TRBD1. CDR1 and CDR2 (germline): SGDLS, YYNGEE. This CDR3 region has 13 residues. The V segment lost 6 bases and the J segment 5 bases; nucleotides outside the gene matches: 6. CDR3 in amino acids: CASNRQGMTEAFF. In DNA form, the CDR3 reads TGTGCCAGCAACCGACAGGGGATGACTGAAGCTTTCTTT.

The chain combines TRBV24-1 with TRBJ2-5; possible D gene TRBD1, 6 bases. This CDR3 comprises 16 residues. V lost 4 bases and J 3 bases, leaving 17 bases between the germline ends. Germline assignment: CDR1 KGHDR and CDR2 SFDVKD. CDR3 amino acids: CATSEGGVAGEETQYF. CDR3 in DNA: TGTGCCACCAGTGAAGGTGGTGTGGCAGGGGAAGAGACCCAGTACTTC.

The CDR3 nucleotides are TGCAGTGCTAGCGTCGGCTTCTCCTACAATGAGCAGTTCTTC. It encodes CSASVGFSYNEQFF. This sequence joins TRBV20-1 and TRBJ2-1; D is unclear. The CDR3 contains 14 residues. V was pared by 3 bases and J by 0 bases, with 9 bases between. CDR1 is DFQATT, CDR2 SNEGSKA, per germline (reference sequence).

V and J are TRBV18 and TRBJ2-1; 11 bases are a match to TRBD2. J gave up 2 bases and V 4 bases, and 4 bases lay outside the gene matches. CDR1 is KGHSH and CDR2 is LQKENI in the germline V gene. The length of the CDR3 is 16 residues. This CDR3 is CASSLMGLAAYNEQFF. The CDR3 bases are TGTGCCAGCTCACTCATGGGACTAGCGGCCTACAATGAGCAGTTCTTC.

The CDR3 DNA reads as TGCAGCGTCCCTGGAGGGGGTAATGAAAAACTGTTTTTT. The encoded protein is CSVPGGGNEKLFF. This chain joins TRBV20-1 and TRBJ1-4; D perhaps matches TRBD1 (6 bases). Germline V gene data show CDR1 as DFQATT and CDR2 as SNEGSKA (reference sequence). CDR3 length equals 13 residues.

A remark on this clonotype: A much larger clone differs from this one at a single base, so this may be a read error. The chain has TRBV29-1 and TRBJ2-5, with 9 nucleotides matching TRBD1. The J call may be incorrect, as the DNA end agrees better with TRBJ2-7. From germline, CDR1 is SQVTM and CDR2 ANQGSEA. This CDR3 region has 15 residues. The CDR3 region has the DNA TGCAGCGTTGAAAGTGGGGGGACAGGGACCTACGAGCAGTACTTC. Protein product: CSVESGGTGTYEQYF.

This clonotype was observed a few times. The gene calls are TRBV5-1 and TRBJ2-5; a weak D match, TRBD1 (5 bases). Looked up from germline, CDR1 is SGHRS and CDR2 is YFSETQ. Trimming pared 5 bases from V and 5 bases from J, leaving 10 bases between. This CDR3 has 12 residues. CDR3 sequence: CASSWQGETQYF. CDR3 coding DNA: TGCGCCAGCAGTTGGCAGGGTGAGACCCAGTACTTC. The variable domain in full, with the rest retrieved from reference TRBV5-1 and TRBJ2-5, is KAGVTQTPRYLIKTRGQQVTLSCSPISGHRSVSWYQQTPGQGLQFLFEYFSETQRNKGNFPGRFSGRQFSNSRSEMNVSTLELGDSALYLCASSWQGETQYFGPGTRLLVL.

This clonotype was seen a few times. The CDR3 nucleotides read TGTGCCAGCAGCTTAGCAGGACTAGTCGGCACAGATACGCAGTATTTT. It specifies CASSLAGLVGTDTQYF. The gene calls are TRBV7-2 and TRBJ2-3; 7 positions match TRBD2. The CDR3 consists of 16 residues. V lost 0 bases to trimming and J lost 1 base; unmatched junction nucleotides: 4. Germline V gene sequence: CDR1 SGHTA, CDR2 FQGNSA.

This clonotype was counted only a few times. V gene TRBV28 combines with J gene TRBJ2-5, with 8 bases matching TRBD2. The J call may be wrong; the DNA end is better matched by TRBJ2-7. Germline lookup yields CDR1 MDHEN and CDR2 SYDVKM. CDR3 length: 17 residues. CDR3 residues: CASSLSVSGSGHCEQYF. CDR3 nucleotides: TGTGCCAGCAGTTTATCTGTCAGCGGGAGCGGCCATTGCGAGCAGTACTTC.

In this sample, this clonotype turned up a few times. V gene TRBV4-2 combines with J gene TRBJ2-3; 13 bases fit TRBD2. The trim removed 3 bases at V and 5 bases at J, leaving 8 bases unmatched. Germline V gene data show CDR1 as LGHNA and CDR2 as YNFKEQ. This CDR3 is 17 amino acids long. The CDR3 region has the DNA TGTGCCAGCAGCCACCTACTAGCGGGAGGGGACAGAGATACGCAGTATTTT. Translation gives CASSHLLAGGDRDTQYF.

The chain uses TRBV20-1 and TRBJ2-3, with 10 bases fitting TRBD2. The CDR3 has 16 amino acids. Germline V gene lookup returns CDR1 DFQATT and CDR2 SNEGSKA (reference sequence). The J segment lost 3 bases and the V segment lost 0 bases, leaving 6 bases of the junction unmatched. The CDR3 nucleotides are TGCAGTGCTAGAGATCTGCGAGCGGGAGGGACAGATACGCAGTATTTT. The encoded protein is CSARDLRAGGTDTQYF.

This chain uses TRBV14 with TRBJ2-7; possible D gene TRBD2, 5 bases. CDR1 is SGHDN and CDR2 is FVKESK in the germline V gene. The V end lost 0 bases, the J end lost 4 bases, and 16 bases lay between the germline ends. This CDR3 contains 16 residues. For the CDR3, the DNA is TGTGCCAGCAGCCAAGATTGGAGGAAGAGGGCATACGAGCAGTACTTC. It yields the protein CASSQDWRKRAYEQYF.